Below, one TCR beta chain is given with its context. This CDR3 has 14 amino acids. Germline values: CDR1 GTSNPN, CDR2 SVGIG (reference sequence). Deletions cut 2 bases from V and 2 bases from J, with 9 bases between. Sample-barcoded 5' priming and a J-beta primer mix drove a second PCR of roughly 6 to 12 cycles. TCRdb reanalysed the 5' RACE reads using MiXCR and keeps one entry per CDR3 protein. Seen here are under 2 million distinct CDR3 sequences, 30% to 40% observed once, and the top ten hold 10% to 12%. The data were obtained in a study of blood T cells in healthy people across ages. This receptor was identified in a woman in her twenties or thirties in good health. V gene TRBV30 combines with J gene TRBJ2-2; D is uncertain. Sequenced sample: blood. The CDR3: CAWSSGTNTGELFF. The CDR3 DNA is TGTGCCTGGAGTTCCGGAACCAACACCGGGGAGCTGTTTTTT.